These T cell receptor beta chains were read from a single sample in a study of memory CD4+ T cells and cytomegalovirus serostatus. The protocol was immunoSEQ multiplex PCR, while the TCRdb copy is restricted to in-frame clones and leaves out a portion. The data show tens of thousands of clones, with roughly 77% seen just once and approximately 1.1% held by the top ten. Sequenced material: memory CD4+ T cells from blood. These receptor sequences come from an adult in good health and CMV-seronegative. The CDR3 runs from the conserved cysteine through the conserved F or W. Each record gives: D gene, V gene, clone size, J gene, CDR3 protein, CDR3 DNA. A D gene is named only where the DNA matches it firmly. Rows may omit the clone size; those that give it use once, few, many or a size class.

-	TRBV10-2	-	TRBJ1-1	CASSEGRGGKNTEAFF	TGCGCCAGCAGTGAGGGCAGGGGAGGGAAGAACACTGAAGCTTTCTTT
TRBD2	TRBV6-5	-	TRBJ2-7	CASSRGLASSYEQYF	TGTGCCAGCAGCCGGGGACTAGCGAGCTCCTACGAGCAGTACTTC
TRBD2	TRBV11-2	-	TRBJ2-1	CASSKGLAGPNNEQFF	TGTGCCAGCAGCAAGGGACTAGCGGGCCCTAACAATGAGCAGTTCTTC
-	TRBV27	once	TRBJ1-1	CASSSHLAGGSVAFF	TGTGCCAGCAGTTCGCACTTAGCGGGGGGCTCGGTAGCTTTCTTT
-	TRBV2	-	TRBJ2-2	CASSAQGASTGELFF	TGTGCCAGCAGTGCACAGGGTGCGAGCACCGGGGAGCTGTTTTTT
-	TRBV6-6	-	TRBJ1-1	CASSRRQTGNTEAFF	TGTGCCAGCAGTCGCCGACAGACGGGGAACACTGAAGCTTTCTTT
TRBD2	TRBV5-4	-	TRBJ2-1	CASSLTAGGINEQFF	TGTGCCAGCAGCTTGACAGCGGGAGGCATCAATGAGCAGTTCTTC
TRBD2	TRBV7-3	once	TRBJ2-7	CASSPQPSGSGEQYF	TGTGCCAGCAGCCCCCAGCCTAGCGGGAGTGGCGAGCAGTACTTC
TRBD1	TRBV29-1	-	TRBJ1-5	CSVQGARDQPQHF	TGCAGCGTGCAGGGGGCTAGGGATCAGCCCCAGCATTTT
-	TRBV15	few	TRBJ2-1	CATSRGGREQFF	TGTGCCACCAGCAGAGGGGGACGGGAGCAGTTCTTC
-	TRBV19	-	TRBJ2-3	CATTRTGRADTQYF	TGTGCCACAACCCGGACAGGGAGGGCAGATACGCAGTATTTT
-	TRBV7-2	-	TRBJ2-2	CASRGDSGNTGELFF	TGTGCCAGCAGGGGGGACTCTGGGAACACCGGGGAGCTGTTTTTT
TRBD1	TRBV18	-	TRBJ1-2	CASSPRQGEDYGYTF	TGTGCCAGCTCTCCACGACAGGGGGAGGACTATGGCTACACCTTC
-	TRBV21-1	-	TRBJ2-5	CASSKVKREGLSETQYF	TGTGCCAGCAGCAAAGTCAAGCGGGAGGGCCTAAGTGAGACCCAGTACTTC
-	TRBV7-9	-	TRBJ2-7	CASADTYEQYF	TGTGCCAGCGCAGATACCTACGAGCAGTACTTC
TRBD1	TRBV6-5	-	TRBJ2-7	CASSTPQGAPYEQYF	TGTGCCAGCAGCACGCCACAGGGGGCCCCCTACGAGCAGTACTTC
TRBD1	TRBV19	-	TRBJ2-7	CASSINRGNYEQYF	TGTGCCAGTAGTATCAACAGGGGGAACTACGAGCAGTACTTC
TRBD2	TRBV4-2	-	TRBJ2-1	CASSQDSSGRGYEQFF	TGTGCCAGCAGCCAAGACTCTAGCGGGAGGGGGTATGAGCAGTTCTTC
-	TRBV21-1	-	TRBJ1-1	CASSKLDRLNTEAFF	TGTGCCAGCAGCAAGTTGGACAGACTGAACACTGAAGCTTTCTTT
-	TRBV14	-	TRBJ2-3	CASSPLGGLRTDTQYF	TGTGCCAGCAGCCCCCTAGGAGGGCTAAGGACAGATACGCAGTATTTT
TRBD2	TRBV6-1	few	TRBJ2-1	CASSEPGLAGPTEQFF	TGTGCCAGCAGTGAACCAGGACTAGCGGGACCGACTGAGCAGTTCTTC
-	TRBV2	-	TRBJ1-2	CASRDGRMGGYTF	TGTGCCAGCAGGGACGGCCGAATGGGTGGCTACACCTTC
TRBD2	TRBV5-1	-	TRBJ2-3	CASSLGRVAASGRVDTQYF	TGCGCCAGCAGCTTGGGCAGGGTGGCCGCTAGCGGGAGAGTCGATACGCAGTATTTT
-	TRBV29-1	once	TRBJ1-5	CSVIRERNQPQHF	TGCAGCGTTATCAGGGAACGCAATCAGCCCCAGCATTTT
-	TRBV18	once	TRBJ2-7	CASSEALRYEQYF	TGTGCCAGCTCAGAAGCCCTGCGCTACGAGCAGTACTTC
TRBD2	TRBV7-6	few	TRBJ2-3	CASSLAGLAIRTDTQYF	TGTGCCAGCAGCTTAGCGGGACTAGCGATCCGCACAGATACGCAGTATTTT
-	TRBV20-1	-	TRBJ1-1	CSAPRIGFF	TGCAGTGCTCCCCGAATAGGTTTCTTT
-	TRBV6-5	-	TRBJ1-2	CASSEGWKDGYTF	TGTGCCAGCAGTGAGGGGTGGAAGGATGGCTACACCTTC
TRBD1	TRBV2	few	TRBJ2-7	CASIRTGGAYEQYF	TGTGCCAGCATTCGGACAGGGGGCGCCTACGAGCAGTACTTC
TRBD1	TRBV29-1	once	TRBJ2-7	CSVAQRDRRFQYF	TGCAGCGTTGCCCAAAGGGACAGGCGTTTCCAGTACTTC
TRBD2	TRBV5-8	-	TRBJ2-5	CASSSGLAGDGKRWKTQYF	TGTGCCAGCAGCTCAGGACTAGCGGGAGATGGGAAGCGTTGGAAGACCCAGTACTTC
-	TRBV11-2	few	TRBJ2-1	CASSLRGRDGYYEQFF	TGTGCCAGCAGCTTAAGGGGGAGGGATGGTTATTATGAGCAGTTCTTC
TRBD1	TRBV11-1	-	TRBJ2-2	CASSLATGGTGELFF	TGTGCCAGCAGCTTAGCCACAGGGGGAACCGGGGAGCTGTTTTTT
-	TRBV19	-	TRBJ2-3	CASNEGMGTDTQYF	TGTGCCAGTAACGAGGGGATGGGCACAGATACGCAGTATTTT
TRBD2	TRBV19	-	TRBJ2-3	CASSIDRGRTDTQYF	TGTGCCAGTAGTATAGATCGCGGGAGAACAGATACGCAGTATTTT
-	TRBV7-9	-	TRBJ1-1	CASSSAKGNGRTEAFF	TGTGCCAGCAGCTCGGCGAAGGGTAACGGACGCACTGAAGCTTTCTTT
TRBD1	TRBV7-9	-	TRBJ1-5	CASSPRDSRGAPQHF	TGTGCCAGCAGCCCCCGGGACAGCCGGGGCGCGCCCCAGCATTTT
TRBD1	TRBV5-5	-	TRBJ1-5	CASSGGTGNNQPQHF	TGTGCCAGCAGCGGGGGGACAGGGAATAATCAGCCCCAGCATTTT
-	TRBV5-1	-	TRBJ1-4	CASSLVSVNEKLFF	TGCGCCAGCAGCTTGGTCAGTGTCAATGAAAAACTGTTTTTT
-	TRBV13	-	TRBJ2-5	CASSAAQETQYF	TGTGCCAGCAGCGCCGCGCAAGAGACCCAGTACTTC
TRBD2	TRBV11-2	-	TRBJ2-1	CASSGLLATPYNEQFF	TGTGCCAGCAGCGGGTTACTAGCGACTCCCTACAATGAGCAGTTCTTC
TRBD2	TRBV7-9	-	TRBJ2-5	CASSLGAGGPGTQYF	TGTGCCAGCAGCTTAGGAGCGGGAGGGCCCGGGACCCAGTACTTC
-	TRBV18	-	TRBJ2-7	CASSPGQYYEQYF	TGTGCCAGCTCACCAGGGCAGTACTACGAGCAGTACTTC
-	TRBV6-7	-	TRBJ2-5	CASTRVQGPQETQYF	TGTGCCAGCACCCGAGTCCAGGGGCCCCAAGAGACCCAGTACTTC
-	TRBV18	-	TRBJ2-1	CASSPQGQGVNEQFF	TGTGCCAGCTCACCACAGGGACAAGGGGTCAATGAGCAGTTCTTC
TRBD1	TRBV7-9	once	TRBJ1-2	CASSSAGTGAFYGYTF	TGTGCCAGCAGCTCAGCGGGGACAGGGGCCTTCTATGGCTACACCTTC
-	TRBV18	-	TRBJ2-1	CASRDFHREKTYNEQFF	TGTGCCAGCCGAGATTTCCACAGGGAGAAAACATACAATGAGCAGTTCTTC
TRBD2	TRBV6-6	-	TRBJ2-7	CASSFLAEEQYF	TGTGCCAGCAGCTTTCTAGCGGAAGAGCAGTACTTC
-	TRBV28	few	TRBJ1-1	CASSPQILTEAFF	TGTGCCAGCAGTCCCCAGATTCTCACTGAAGCTTTCTTT